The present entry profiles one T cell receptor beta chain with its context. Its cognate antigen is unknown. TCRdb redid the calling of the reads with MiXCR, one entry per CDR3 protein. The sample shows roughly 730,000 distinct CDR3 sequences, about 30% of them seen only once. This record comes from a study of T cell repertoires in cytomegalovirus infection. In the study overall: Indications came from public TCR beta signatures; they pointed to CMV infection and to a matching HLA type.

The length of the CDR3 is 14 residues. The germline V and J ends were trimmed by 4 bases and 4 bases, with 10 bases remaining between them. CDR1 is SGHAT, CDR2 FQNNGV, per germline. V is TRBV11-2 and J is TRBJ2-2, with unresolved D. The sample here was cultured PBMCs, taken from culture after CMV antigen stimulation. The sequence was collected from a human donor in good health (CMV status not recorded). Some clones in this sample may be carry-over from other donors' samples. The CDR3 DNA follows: TGTGCCAGCAGCTCATCGGTCATCACCGGGGAGCTGTTTTTT. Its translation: CASSSSVITGELFF.